This TCR beta chain came from a study of cytomegalovirus exposure and HLA in healthy donors. Study-wide background: Both the 100 to 150 validation repertoires and the 666 first-cohort repertoires used the same platform, as reported by a later analysis. Study results and caveats: The TCR clusters that emerged in the first cohort tended, a later analysis found, to co-occur in the roughly 110 validation repertoires.

Sequenced by immunoSEQ multiplex PCR; TCRdb stores in-frame clones only, minus some. The sample lists more than 100,000 clones, around nine tenths occurring once. Trimming removed 2 bases at V and 2 bases at J, with 19 bases between. Germline values: CDR1 SGHTA, CDR2 FQGTGA. The CDR3 is made up of 17 amino acids. For this clone: The antigen remains undetermined.

V usage is TRBV7-3 and J usage is TRBJ2-7, with a weak D call TRBD1 (6 bases). This clonotype originated in a young man in good health and CMV-seronegative. Sequenced input: PBMCs. CDR3 in DNA: TGTGCCAGCAGCTTAGGGCCCGTGGGGGCTGGTGCCTACGAGCAGTACTTC. This gives the protein CASSLGPVGAGAYEQYF.